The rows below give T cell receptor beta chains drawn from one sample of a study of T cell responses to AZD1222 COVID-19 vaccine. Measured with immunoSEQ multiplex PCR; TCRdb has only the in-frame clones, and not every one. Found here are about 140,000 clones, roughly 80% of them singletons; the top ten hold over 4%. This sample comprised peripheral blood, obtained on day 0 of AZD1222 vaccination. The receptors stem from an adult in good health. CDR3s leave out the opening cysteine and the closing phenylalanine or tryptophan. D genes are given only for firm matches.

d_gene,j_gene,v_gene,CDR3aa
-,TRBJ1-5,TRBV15,ATSTSDQPQH
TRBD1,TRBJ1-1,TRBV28,ASIQSPGQDSMNTEAF
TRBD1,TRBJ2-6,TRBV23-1,ASSQSTGTGLSGANVLT
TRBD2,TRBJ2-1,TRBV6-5,ASSGVRGGQF
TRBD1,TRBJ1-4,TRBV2,ASRGGQGAQLF
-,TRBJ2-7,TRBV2,ASAGNREQY
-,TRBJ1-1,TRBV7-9,ASSAQLTGNTEAF
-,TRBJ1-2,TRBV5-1,ASSFFLNEGQAYGYT
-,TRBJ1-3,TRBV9,ASSVVEGGNTIY
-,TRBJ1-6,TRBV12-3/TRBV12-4,ATNRDPNSPLH
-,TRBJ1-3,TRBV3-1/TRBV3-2,ASSHYRAGNTIY
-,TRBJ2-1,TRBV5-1,ASSSTGTGYNEQF
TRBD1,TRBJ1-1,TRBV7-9,ASSPGQGNTEAF
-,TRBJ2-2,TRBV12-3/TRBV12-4,ASSLISTGELF
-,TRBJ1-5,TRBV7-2,ASSPLAGEGQPQH
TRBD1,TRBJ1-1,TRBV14,ASSQDRASGRDTEAF
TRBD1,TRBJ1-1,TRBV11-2,ASSQTGDTEAF
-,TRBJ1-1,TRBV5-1,ASSPDFLNTEAF
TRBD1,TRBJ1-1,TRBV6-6,ASATGQLNTEAF
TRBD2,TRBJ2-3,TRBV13,ASSVSGGARDTQY
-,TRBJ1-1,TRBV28,ASIRPGGMNTEAF
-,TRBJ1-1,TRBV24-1,ATRRSQYTEAF
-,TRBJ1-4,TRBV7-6,ASSSRGGAEGKLF
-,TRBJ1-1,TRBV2,ASSEAF
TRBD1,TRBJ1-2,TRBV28,ASSPSPAGQGGYT
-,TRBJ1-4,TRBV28,ASSLFQGVREKLF
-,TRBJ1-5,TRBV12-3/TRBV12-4,ASRYSGNQPQH
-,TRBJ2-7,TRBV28,ASSSPSRDTPYEQY
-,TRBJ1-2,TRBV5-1,ASSPVTDFYGYT
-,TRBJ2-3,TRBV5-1,ASSLGRFEGDTQY
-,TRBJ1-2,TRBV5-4,AGGGDLNYGYT
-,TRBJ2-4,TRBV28,ASSSQELAKNIQY
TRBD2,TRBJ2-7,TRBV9,ASSEGTSGGEEQY
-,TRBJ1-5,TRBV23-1,ASSQFRGTGFGDQPQH
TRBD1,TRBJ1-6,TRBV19,ASSPGQGSSYNSPLH
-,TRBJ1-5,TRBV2,ASSSNGGNSNQPQH
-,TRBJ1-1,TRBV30,AWSRGGGPTVEAF
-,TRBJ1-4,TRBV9,ASSVSQGPNEKLF
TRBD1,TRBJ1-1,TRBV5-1,ASSGQGLNTEAF
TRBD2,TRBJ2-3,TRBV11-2,ASSLGLAEGTQY
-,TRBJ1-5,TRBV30,AWSTGKSVSNQPQH
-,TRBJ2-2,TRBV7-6,ASSLVMSRRQGLSGELF
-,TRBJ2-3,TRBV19,ASSMWSGFLTDTQY
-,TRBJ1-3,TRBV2,ASRRSSGNTIY
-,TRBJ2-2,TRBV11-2,ASSLDWGAAGELF
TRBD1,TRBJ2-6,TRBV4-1,ASSHRQGIPSGANVLT
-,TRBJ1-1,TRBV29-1,SVHGSRGGNTEAF
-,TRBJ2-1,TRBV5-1,ASSRDSPANEQF
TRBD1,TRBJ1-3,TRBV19,ASSPGQGRSGNTIY
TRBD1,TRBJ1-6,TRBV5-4,ASRVYRGGGSYNSPLH
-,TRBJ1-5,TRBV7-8,ASSSREEWTGSNQPQH
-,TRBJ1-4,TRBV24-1,ATSEGSGTFEKLF
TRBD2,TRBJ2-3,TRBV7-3,ASSLSGGSTDTQY
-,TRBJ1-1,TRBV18,ASSPPRTVLNTEAF
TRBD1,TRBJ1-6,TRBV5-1,ASSLRGQESSYNSPLH
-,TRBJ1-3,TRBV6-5,ASTSGNTIY
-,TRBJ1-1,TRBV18,ASSPPGRHEAF
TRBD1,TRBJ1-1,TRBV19,ASSIDDRQGRTEAF